This T cell receptor (beta chain) originates from a study of T cell repertoires in cytomegalovirus infection. Whole-study context: Use of recently identified HLA-C-restricted and well-studied HLA-B-restricted CMV epitopes was part of the study.

Worth noting for this clonotype: Its antigen is not known.

This CDR3 is 15 amino acids long. Germline V gene sequence: CDR1 SGHAT, CDR2 FQDESV (reference sequence). V was cut by 3 bases and J by 6 bases, with 15 bases left in between. One entry per CDR3 protein results from TCRdb running MiXCR on the reads. The repertoire has 100,000 to 120,000 distinct CDR3 sequences, 30% to 35% of them found once; the top ten carry 35% to 50%. General observations from the study: Dominating the ex vivo response were HLA-C-restricted CMV-specific TCR beta clonotypes. Carriers of CMV plus the relevant HLA were identified by cumulative public TCR beta family frequency.

The rearrangement uses TRBV11-1 and TRBJ2-1, with a weak D call TRBD1 (5 bases). This TCR came from a human donor in good health (CMV status not recorded). Some clones in this sample may be carry-over from other donors' samples. The material was CD8+ T cells from cultured PBMCs, obtained from culture after CMV antigen stimulation. Here the CDR3 DNA reads TGTGCCAGCAGCTTGACAGTCACCCTAGGCAATGAGCAGTTCTTC. It specifies CASSLTVTLGNEQFF.